The next 29 T cell receptor beta chains were all read from a single sample in a study of molecular identifiers for immune sequencing clone quantification (dated by TCRdb to between 2018 and 2020). The method behind the library was PCR. Sequencing instrument: NextSeq 500. TCRdb cleaned the public reads at Q25 with fastp, built clones with MiXCR and kept in-frame beta chains. All rows with the same CDR3 protein become a single entry with the most common DNA and genes. The sample table contains about 510,000 distinct CDR3 sequences; only one count was recorded for roughly 25% of them. Together, the top ten hold around 0.76% of the sample. Sequenced input: naive CD8+ T cells from blood, with Jurkat cell RNA spiked in. The cell subset or site label here, explained by the study, means: FACS-sorted CD8+CD4-CCR7+CD45RA+ naive T cells. Receptors were obtained from a human donor in good health. Some libraries in this study had Jurkat cell RNA spiked in.

This clonotype was recorded a few times. This chain links TRBV7-6 with TRBJ2-3; 7 bases agree with TRBD1. Germline V gives CDR1 SGHVS, CDR2 FNYEAQ. Losses at the gene ends were 5 bases for V and 3 bases for J; bases not matched to a gene: 14. The CDR3 spans 17 residues. Here the CDR3 DNA reads TGTGCCAGCAGCCTACCACAGGGGAAAGAGGGTACAGATACGCAGTATTTT. Translation gives CASSLPQGKEGTDTQYF.

Only a few counts were recorded for this clonotype. The J gene is TRBJ1-5, the V gene TRBV27, with 7 bases lining up with TRBD1. CDR3 length equals 15 residues. Germline loops: CDR1 MNHEY, CDR2 SMNVEV (reference sequence). Unmatched junction bases numbered 3, after V lost 0 bases and J lost 4 bases. The CDR3 nucleotides read TGTGCCAGCAGTTTATCAGGACAGGCTAATCAGCCCCAGCATTTT. Translation gives CASSLSGQANQPQHF.

Comments on this clonotype: The CDR3 end shows no conserved phenylalanine or tryptophan, and so a read error is likely. The chain combines TRBV6-2 or TRBV6-3 with TRBJ1-1; D is uncertain. The CDR3 is 13 residues long. Germline CDR1 is MNHEY and CDR2 is SVGEGT. Trimming took 6 bases from V and 7 from J, leaving 15 bases between them. The CDR3 sequence is CASSIIGVIEAFL. The CDR3 DNA reads as TGTGCCAGCAGCATAATCGGGGTAATTGAAGCTTTCCTT.

This clonotype was counted a few times. The V and J genes are TRBV30 and TRBJ1-1; D gene ambiguous. The CDR3 is 11 residues long. In germline, CDR1 is GTSNPN, CDR2 SVGIG (reference sequence). V lost 1 base and J lost 3, with 3 bases in between. The CDR3 protein is CAWSAYTEAFF. The CDR3 nucleotides read TGTGCCTGGAGTGCTTACACTGAAGCTTTCTTT.

Worth noting for this clonotype: Since a much larger clone is just one base distant, this may be a read error. The chain employs TRBV10-3 and TRBJ2-7; D is undetermined. From germline, CDR1 is ENHRY and CDR2 SYGVKD. CDR3 size: 15 residues. CDR3 loop: CAVSESWQEAYEQYF. DNA of the CDR3: TGTGCCGTCAGTGAGTCGTGGCAAGAGGCCTACGAGCAGTACTTC.

This clonotype was detected many times. The chain couples TRBV7-2 to TRBJ2-1; 8 bases fit TRBD2. The V and J ends lost 1 base and 6 bases, in that order; junction bases with no gene match: 5. The CDR3 contains 15 residues. Germline V gene data show CDR1 as SGHTA and CDR2 as FQGNSA. Here the CDR3 DNA reads TGTGCCAGCAGCTTAGTGACTAGCGCCCGCAATGAGCAGTTCTTC. Translating it yields CASSLVTSARNEQFF. The entire variable domain, with the rest obtained from reference TRBV7-2 and TRBJ2-1, is as follows: GAGVSQSPSNKVTEKGKDVELRCDPISGHTALYWYRQSLGQGLEFLIYFQGNSAPDKSGLPSDRFSAERTGGSVSTLTIQRTQQEDSAVYLCASSLVTSARNEQFFGPGTRLTVL.

This clonotype was observed a handful of times. The CDR3 DNA reads TGCAGTGCTAGATCAGGGACGAGGACTGAAGCTTTCTTT. As protein: CSARSGTRTEAFF. V gene TRBV20-1 combines with J gene TRBJ1-1; TRBD1 might be the D (5 bases). Between the trimmed V and J ends, which lost 2 bases and 5 bases, there was a span of 12 bases. The CDR3 extends over 13 amino acids. Germline loops: CDR1 DFQATT, CDR2 SNEGSKA (reference sequence).

There are many counts of this clonotype. V usage is TRBV7-9 and J usage is TRBJ2-7, with D perhaps being TRBD1 or TRBD2 (5 bases each). The CDR3 totals 13 residues. The germline V gene encodes CDR1 SEHNR and CDR2 FQNEAQ (reference sequence). This chain's CDR3 is CATVGDRTYEQYF. In DNA, the CDR3 is TGTGCTACCGTCGGGGACCGTACCTACGAGCAGTACTTC.

On this clonotype itself: A much larger clonotype is one base distant, so this may be a read error. The genes are TRBV4-1 and TRBJ1-4; D might be TRBD1 (5 bases). Germline CDR1 reads MGHRA; CDR2 reads YSYEKL. The CDR3 consists of 16 residues. V lost 7 bases and J 6 bases, leaving 21 bases between the germline ends. The CDR3 region has the DNA TGCGCCAGCACCAAGCAAATCGGGGGGTCCGATGAAAAACTGTTTTTT. Its protein product is CASTKQIGGSDEKLFF.

Many counts were recorded for this clonotype. The J gene is TRBJ2-3, the V gene TRBV28; tentative D call: TRBD2 (6 bases). Germline values: CDR1 MDHEN, CDR2 SYDVKM. This CDR3 contains 15 residues. The V and J ends lost 4 bases and 1 base respectively, with 12 bases between them. This CDR3 reads CASSWLAYGTDTQYF. CDR3 nucleotide sequence: TGTGCCAGCAGTTGGCTAGCGTACGGCACAGATACGCAGTATTTT.

This clonotype was counted many times. The V gene is TRBV5-1, the J gene TRBJ2-3, with TRBD2 as a possible D gene (5 bases). In germline, CDR1 is SGHRS, CDR2 YFSETQ. CDR3 length: 15 amino acids. The V end lost 3 bases, the J end lost 2 bases, and 13 bases lay between the germline ends. CDR3 coding DNA: TGCGCCAGCAGCTCAACCGGACTCACCACAGATACGCAGTATTTT. Amino acid sequence: CASSSTGLTTDTQYF.

In its sample, this clonotype was seen many times. This rearrangement joins TRBV7-9 to TRBJ2-3; TRBD2 agrees at 8 bases. Trimming cost V 3 bases and J 4 bases; bases outside gene matches: 6. The germline gives CDR1 SEHNR, CDR2 FQNEAQ (reference sequence). The CDR3 sequence is 15 residues long. The CDR3 reads CASSLRAGVADTQYF. The CDR3 DNA follows: TGTGCCAGCAGCTTGCGAGCGGGAGTAGCAGATACGCAGTATTTT.

This clonotype was recorded at least ten times. The rearrangement uses TRBV24-1 and TRBJ2-3; TRBD2 agrees at 9 bases. The CDR3 loop spans 16 amino acids. The trim removed 3 bases at V and 2 bases at J, leaving 5 bases unmatched. The germline V gene encodes CDR1 KGHDR and CDR2 SFDVKD. The CDR3 DNA reads as TGTGCCACCAGTGATCCACTAGCGGGCGACACAGATACGCAGTATTTT. Its protein product is CATSDPLAGDTDTQYF.

The chain combines TRBV18 with TRBJ1-4, with D hard to call. In germline, CDR1 is KGHSH, CDR2 LQKENI. V gave up 3 bases and J gave up 0 bases, with 8 bases separating them. The CDR3 consists of 15 residues. The CDR3 bases are TGTGCCAGCTCACCCAACAGTGCAACTAATGAAAAACTGTTTTTT. Residues: CASSPNSATNEKLFF.

This clonotype was seen many times. This chain connects TRBV4-3 to TRBJ2-1; D remains ambiguous. CDR3 size: 16 residues. V gave up 0 bases and J gave up 0 bases, with 9 bases separating them. CDR1 is LGHNA, CDR2 YSLEER, per germline. CDR3 in DNA: TGCGCCAGCAGCCAAGACAGGACGAGCTCCTACAATGAGCAGTTCTTC. It yields the protein CASSQDRTSSYNEQFF.

This clonotype appeared many times. J is TRBJ2-4 and V is TRBV7-2; D might be TRBD2 (5 bases). Germline V gene data show CDR1 as SGHTA and CDR2 as FQGNSA. V lost 1 base, J lost 8 bases, and 9 bases lay in between. This CDR3 region has 13 residues. In DNA, the CDR3 is TGTGCCAGCAGCTTAGTGTTGCGGGACATTCAGTACTTC. Encoded protein: CASSLVLRDIQYF.

V usage is TRBV27 and J usage is TRBJ2-4; D may be TRBD1 or TRBD2 (5 bases each). Germline V lookup: CDR1 MNHEY, CDR2 SMNVEV (reference sequence). V was cut by 2 bases and J by 0 bases, with 11 bases left in between. The CDR3 loop spans 16 amino acids. CDR3 in amino acids: CASSLPGTLAKNIQYF. The CDR3 DNA follows: TGTGCCAGCAGTTTACCCGGGACCCTAGCCAAAAACATTCAGTACTTC.

This clonotype was counted a few times. The V and J genes are TRBV20-1 and TRBJ2-7, with D unresolved. The germline gives CDR1 DFQATT, CDR2 SNEGSKA (reference sequence). V lost 6 bases to trimming and J lost 5 bases, with 11 bases between them. The CDR3 runs 11 residues. The CDR3 is CSAQKTNEQYF. CDR3 DNA: TGCAGTGCCCAAAAAACCAACGAGCAGTACTTC.

The V call is TRBV14, the J call TRBJ2-3, with 13 bases identical to TRBD2. V gave up 2 bases and J gave up 3 bases; unmatched junction bases: 8. This CDR3 is 18 amino acids long. Per the germline V gene, CDR1 is SGHDN and CDR2 is FVKESK. CDR3 in amino acids: CASSQTSGGALWTDTQYF. In nucleotides, the CDR3 is TGTGCCAGCAGCCAAACTAGCGGGGGGGCGCTGTGGACAGATACGCAGTATTTT. The variable domain in full, with the rest retrieved from reference TRBV14 and TRBJ2-3, is EAGVTQFPSHSVIEKGQTVTLRCDPISGHDNLYWYRRVMGKEIKFLLHFVKESKQDESGMPNNRFLAERTGGTYSTLKVQPAELEDSGVYFCASSQTSGGALWTDTQYFGPGTRLTVL.

The chain links TRBV27 to TRBJ1-1; D uncertain. This CDR3 is built from 14 residues. Germline CDR1 is MNHEY and CDR2 is SMNVEV (reference sequence). V dropped 5 bases and J dropped 10 bases, with 20 bases sitting between them. The CDR3 DNA is TGTGCCAGCAGTCCCGGGGTTCTGCTTGGTGGAGCTTTCTTT. It codes for CASSPGVLLGGAFF.

The chain couples TRBV20-1 to TRBJ2-2, with 7 bases fitting TRBD2. CDR1 and CDR2 (germline): DFQATT, SNEGSKA (reference sequence). V dropped 3 bases and J dropped 3; count of bases not matched to a gene: 13. The CDR3 consists of 17 residues. In DNA form, the CDR3 reads TGCAGTGCTAGCGTTAGCGGGCCTTTCAAAGACACCGGGGAGCTGTTTTTT. Protein product: CSASVSGPFKDTGELFF.

The chain combines TRBV11-2 with TRBJ1-4; D is perhaps TRBD1 (6 bases). The CDR3 is 13 amino acids. Trimming cost V 1 base and J 11 bases, with 11 bases left between them. Germline values: CDR1 SGHAT, CDR2 FQNNGV. The CDR3, as DNA: TGTGCCAGCAGCTTAGCCCCGCAGGGGAAACTGTTTTTT. Amino acids: CASSLAPQGKLFF.

This clonotype was seen only a few times. V gene TRBV19 combines with J gene TRBJ2-7; tentative D call: TRBD2 (5 bases). The germline gives CDR1 LNHDA, CDR2 SQIVND (reference sequence). The ends were cut back, 3 bases at V and 6 bases at J, with 9 bases in the middle. This CDR3 is built from 12 residues. The CDR3 DNA is TGTGCCAGTAGTATCGGGGTGGGCGAGCAGTACTTC. This sequence encodes CASSIGVGEQYF.

The chain is built from TRBV7-2 and TRBJ2-7, with 7 bases that match TRBD2. The CDR3 length is 16 residues. Germline V gene lookup returns CDR1 SGHTA and CDR2 FQGNSA. The junction had 9 bases not matched to a gene; V was cut back by 4 bases and J by 0 bases. CDR3 amino acids: CASSYGPGGSSYEQYF. Here the CDR3 DNA reads TGTGCCAGCAGCTACGGGCCTGGCGGGAGCTCCTACGAGCAGTACTTC.

At least ten counts were recorded for this clonotype. The chain joins TRBV29-1 to TRBJ2-7, with no clear D. This CDR3 is built from 12 residues. V lost 2 bases to trimming and J lost 1 base, with 6 bases between them. Germline V lookup: CDR1 SQVTM, CDR2 ANQGSEA. CDR3 coding DNA: TGCAGCGTTGAATTACGGTCCTACGAGCAGTACTTC. This translates into CSVELRSYEQYF.

As for this clonotype: Since no conserved phenylalanine or tryptophan closes the CDR3, a read error is the likely cause. V usage is TRBV15 and J usage is TRBJ2-2; no definite D call. Trimming pared 5 bases from V and 1 base from J, leaving 8 bases between. Germline-derived CDR1 and CDR2 are LNHNV and YYDKDF (reference sequence). There are 14 residues in the CDR3. CDR3 protein: CATSGRRNTGELFS. DNA of the CDR3: TGTGCCACCAGCGGGCGCCGGAACACCGGGGAGCTGTTTTCT.

This clonotype turned up a few times. The rearrangement links TRBV6-5 to TRBJ1-1; 8 nucleotides align to TRBD1. Germline trimming cut 6 bases from V and 3 bases from J; bases unmatched to any gene: 6. Germline V CDR1 and CDR2: MNHEY, SVGAGI. The CDR3 is 14 residues long. The CDR3 region is CASSPQGGYTEAFF. DNA for the CDR3: TGTGCCAGCAGCCCACAGGGGGGGTACACTGAAGCTTTCTTT.

V is TRBV5-1 and J is TRBJ2-7; D uncertain. V dropped 0 bases and J dropped 6 bases, with 13 bases sitting between them. The germline V gene has CDR1 SGHRS and CDR2 YFSETQ. There are 14 residues in the CDR3. The CDR3 nucleotides read TGCGCCAGCAGCTTGGACATAAACCTGGTCGAGCAGTACTTC. This encodes CASSLDINLVEQYF.

This clonotype was observed a few times. The germline gene is not matched at one end of the junction; a read error may be the cause. This rearrangement joins TRBV11-2 to TRBJ2-1, with a weak D call TRBD1 (5 bases). CDR3 size: 13 residues. Germline values: CDR1 SGHAT, CDR2 FQNNGV. CDR3 residues: CASSLVSGNEQLF. The CDR3 region has the DNA TGTGCCAGCAGCTTAGTTTCAGGGAATGAGCAGCTCTTC. The complete variable domain, with remaining parts taken from reference TRBV11-2 and TRBJ2-1, reads EAGVAQSPRYKIIEKRQSVAFWCNPISGHATLYWYQQILGQGPKLLIQFQNNGVVDDSQLPKDRFSAERLKGVDSTLKIQPAKLEDSAVYLCASSLVSGNEQLFGPGTRLTVL.